The clone carrying this T cell receptor beta chain has just a few counts. The antigen is not known. Unique molecular identifiers were attached to individual cDNA molecules. TCRdb itself ran the 5' RACE reads through MiXCR, one entry per CDR3 protein. Among 70,000 to 95,000 distinct CDR3 sequences listed, around 15% were seen once. Germline CDR1 reads DFQATT; CDR2 reads SNEGSKA (reference sequence). Trimming pared 4 bases from V and 7 bases from J, leaving 17 bases between. This CDR3 has 14 amino acids. This record comes from a study of early T cells in non-severe SARS-CoV-2 infection. About the research overall: Alpha and beta chains were unpaired, from unsorted whole-blood bulk RNA. Overall study results and limits: Comparison of clonotypes with VDJdb favored anti-spike CD8 responses while missing private and CD4 specificities.

The receptor comes from an adult who was a healthcare worker with PCR-confirmed SARS-CoV-2 infection or an uninfected control (not recorded which). This rearrangement joins TRBV20-1 to TRBJ1-5; D might be TRBD1 (5 bases). The source material was whole blood. The CDR3: CSATPSGYNQPQHF. CDR3 coding DNA: TGCAGTGCTACTCCGTCAGGGTATAACCAGCCCCAGCATTTT.